Listed below are T cell receptor beta chains from one sample, sequenced in a study of post-analysis software for immune sequencing data. Each CDR3 protein is one row after TCRdb ran MiXCR on the PCR reads. The sample shows around 500,000 distinct CDR3 sequences, approximately 34% of them seen only once. Sequenced: blood. These receptors all come from a girl aged 2-17 years with multiple sclerosis. Both conserved end residues are part of each CDR3. The order of the fields is D gene, V gene, clone size, J gene, CDR3 protein, CDR3 DNA. A D gene is named only where the DNA matches it firmly. Expanded clones are given a class, and other clones once, few, many or no size at all.

d_gene: TRBD1; v_gene: TRBV7-9; abundance: -; j_gene: TRBJ1-1; CDR3aa: CASRPQGGEAFF; CDR3nt: TGTGCCAGCAGACCTCAGGGGGGTGAAGCTTTCTTT
d_gene: -; v_gene: TRBV2; abundance: -; j_gene: TRBJ2-1; CDR3aa: CATGGTRDEQFF; CDR3nt: TGTGCCACCGGTGGGACACGGGATGAGCAGTTCTTC
d_gene: -; v_gene: TRBV4-1; abundance: -; j_gene: TRBJ1-2; CDR3aa: CASSQAHGSPYGYTF; CDR3nt: TGCGCCAGCAGCCAAGCTCACGGTAGCCCGTATGGCTACACCTTC
d_gene: -; v_gene: TRBV14; abundance: -; j_gene: TRBJ2-7; CDR3aa: CASSQERVRSSYEQYF; CDR3nt: TGTGCCAGCAGCCAGGAGAGGGTCCGAAGCTCCTACGAGCAGTACTTC
d_gene: -; v_gene: TRBV4-2; abundance: few; j_gene: TRBJ1-1; CDR3aa: CASSQEGALGTEAFF; CDR3nt: TGTGCCAGCAGCCAAGAGGGAGCATTGGGCACTGAAGCTTTCTTT
d_gene: TRBD1; v_gene: TRBV7-9; abundance: -; j_gene: TRBJ2-5; CDR3aa: CASSPADRVGWETQYF; CDR3nt: TGTGCCAGCAGCCCGGCGGACAGGGTTGGATGGGAGACCCAGTACTTC
d_gene: -; v_gene: TRBV20-1; abundance: -; j_gene: TRBJ2-5; CDR3aa: CSARDAFQETQYF; CDR3nt: TGCAGTGCTAGAGACGCATTCCAAGAGACCCAGTACTTC
d_gene: TRBD2; v_gene: TRBV10-3; abundance: -; j_gene: TRBJ2-3; CDR3aa: CAISETRLAGISTDTQYF; CDR3nt: TGTGCCATCAGTGAAACACGACTAGCGGGGATTAGCACAGATACGCAGTATTTT
d_gene: -; v_gene: TRBV5-1; abundance: -; j_gene: TRBJ2-1; CDR3aa: CASSWDSRNNEQFF; CDR3nt: TGCGCCAGCAGCTGGGATAGCCGTAACAATGAGCAGTTCTTC
d_gene: TRBD1; v_gene: TRBV5-1; abundance: few; j_gene: TRBJ2-5; CDR3aa: CASTLGQGRFETQYF; CDR3nt: TGCGCCAGCACCCTAGGACAGGGGCGCTTTGAGACCCAGTACTTC
d_gene: -; v_gene: TRBV12-3/TRBV12-4; abundance: -; j_gene: TRBJ1-1; CDR3aa: CASSSKGGTEAFF; CDR3nt: TGTGCCAGCAGTTCTAAGGGTGGCACTGAAGCTTTCTTT
d_gene: -; v_gene: TRBV5-6; abundance: -; j_gene: TRBJ2-2; CDR3aa: CASSFRAALNTGELFF; CDR3nt: TGTGCCAGCAGCTTCCGCGCAGCCTTGAACACCGGGGAGCTGTTTTTT
d_gene: TRBD1; v_gene: TRBV10-2; abundance: -; j_gene: TRBJ2-7; CDR3aa: CASRTDRGYNEQYF; CDR3nt: TGCGCCAGCAGGACCGACAGGGGGTACAACGAGCAGTACTTC
d_gene: TRBD1; v_gene: TRBV7-2; abundance: few; j_gene: TRBJ1-2; CDR3aa: CASSHGQGRYGYTF; CDR3nt: TGTGCCAGCAGCCATGGACAGGGGCGGTATGGCTACACCTTC
d_gene: TRBD1; v_gene: TRBV28; abundance: -; j_gene: TRBJ2-1; CDR3aa: CASSLSGQVLFYNEQFF; CDR3nt: TGTGCCAGCAGTTTATCCGGACAGGTTTTGTTTTACAATGAGCAGTTCTTC
d_gene: -; v_gene: TRBV5-1; abundance: few; j_gene: TRBJ2-7; CDR3aa: CASSLRDMTGEQYF; CDR3nt: TGCGCCAGCAGCTTGCGGGACATGACGGGAGAGCAGTACTTC
d_gene: -; v_gene: TRBV3-1; abundance: -; j_gene: TRBJ2-7; CDR3aa: CASSQRPGPYEQYF; CDR3nt: TGTGCCAGCAGCCAACGACCGGGCCCCTACGAGCAGTACTTC
d_gene: TRBD1; v_gene: TRBV7-9; abundance: -; j_gene: TRBJ2-4; CDR3aa: CASRGGQGDDKNIQYF; CDR3nt: TGTGCCAGTCGCGGGGGACAGGGGGACGACAAAAACATTCAGTACTTC
d_gene: -; v_gene: TRBV6-2/TRBV6-3; abundance: -; j_gene: TRBJ1-1; CDR3aa: CASSRQYTEAFF; CDR3nt: TGTGCCAGCAGTCGACAGTACACTGAAGCTTTCTTT
d_gene: -; v_gene: TRBV2; abundance: -; j_gene: TRBJ2-5; CDR3aa: CASRTSFQETQYF; CDR3nt: TGTGCCAGCAGGACTAGTTTCCAAGAGACCCAGTACTTC
d_gene: -; v_gene: TRBV5-1; abundance: few; j_gene: TRBJ1-2; CDR3aa: CASSPDRSYGYTF; CDR3nt: TGCGCCAGCAGCCCGGACAGATCCTATGGCTACACCTTC
d_gene: TRBD1; v_gene: TRBV5-1; abundance: many; j_gene: TRBJ2-3; CDR3aa: CASSLQGSTDTQYF; CDR3nt: TGCGCCAGCTCCTTACAGGGGAGCACAGATACGCAGTATTTT